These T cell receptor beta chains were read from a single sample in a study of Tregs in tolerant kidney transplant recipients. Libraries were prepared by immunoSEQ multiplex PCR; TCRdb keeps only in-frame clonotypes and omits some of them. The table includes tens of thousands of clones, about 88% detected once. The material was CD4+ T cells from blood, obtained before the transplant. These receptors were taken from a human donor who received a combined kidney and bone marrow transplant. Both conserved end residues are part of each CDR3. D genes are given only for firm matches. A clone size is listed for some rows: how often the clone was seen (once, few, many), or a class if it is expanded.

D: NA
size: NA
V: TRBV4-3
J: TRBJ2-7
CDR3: CASSHVQGYEQYF
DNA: TGCGCCAGCAGCCATGTACAGGGCTACGAGCAGTACTTC

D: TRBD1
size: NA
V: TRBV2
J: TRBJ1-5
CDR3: CASRLETGLNQPQHF
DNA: TGTGCCAGCAGGTTAGAGACAGGGCTCAATCAGCCCCAGCATTTT

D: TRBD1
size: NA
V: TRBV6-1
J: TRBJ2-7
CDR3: CASSGGTGLDEQYF
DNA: TGTGCCAGCAGTGGTGGGACAGGCCTGGACGAGCAGTACTTC

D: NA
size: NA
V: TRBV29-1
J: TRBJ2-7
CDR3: CSAVRQDSYEQYF
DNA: TGCAGCGCTGTGAGACAGGACTCCTACGAGCAGTACTTC

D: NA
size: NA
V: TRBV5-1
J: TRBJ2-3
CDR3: CASSVLRSDTQYF
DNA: TGCGCCAGCAGCGTGTTAAGGAGTGATACGCAGTATTTT

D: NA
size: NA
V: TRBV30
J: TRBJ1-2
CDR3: CAWSDLGGGGYTF
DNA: TGTGCCTGGAGTGATTTAGGGGGTGGTGGCTACACCTTC

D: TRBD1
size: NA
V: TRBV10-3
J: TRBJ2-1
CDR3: CAISAGQGYNEQFF
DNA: TGTGCCATCAGCGCCGGACAGGGGTACAATGAGCAGTTCTTC

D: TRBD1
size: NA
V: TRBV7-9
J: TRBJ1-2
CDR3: CASSYGQGYGYTF
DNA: TGTGCCAGCAGCTACGGACAGGGCTATGGCTACACCTTC

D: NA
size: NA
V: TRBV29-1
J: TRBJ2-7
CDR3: CSVWISGYEQYF
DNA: TGCAGCGTCTGGATATCGGGCTACGAGCAGTACTTC

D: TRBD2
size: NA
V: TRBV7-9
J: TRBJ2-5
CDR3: CASSNRLAEETQYF
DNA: TGTGCCAGCAGCAACCGACTAGCGGAAGAGACCCAGTACTTC

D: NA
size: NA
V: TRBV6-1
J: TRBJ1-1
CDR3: CASSGKLRRNTEAFF
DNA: TGTGCCAGCAGTGGTAAACTCAGGCGGAACACTGAAGCTTTCTTT

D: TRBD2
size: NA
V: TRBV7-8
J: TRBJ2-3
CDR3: CASSLGGGSGRGTQYF
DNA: TGTGCCAGCAGCTTAGGGGGCGGGAGCGGGAGGGGTACGCAGTATTTT

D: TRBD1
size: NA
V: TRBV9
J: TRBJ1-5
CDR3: CASSPNGDRGQPQHF
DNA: TGTGCCAGCAGCCCGAACGGGGACAGGGGCCAGCCCCAGCATTTT

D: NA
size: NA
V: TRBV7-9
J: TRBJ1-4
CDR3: CASSSWGGVNEKLFF
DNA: TGTGCCAGCAGCTCCTGGGGGGGAGTGAATGAAAAACTGTTTTTT

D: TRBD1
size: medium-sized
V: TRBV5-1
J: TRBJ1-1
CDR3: CASRQGANTEAFF
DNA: TGCGCCAGCAGACAGGGGGCGAACACTGAAGCTTTCTTT

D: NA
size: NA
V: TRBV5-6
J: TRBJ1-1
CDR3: CASEDRSGFAFF
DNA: TGTGCCAGTGAAGACAGAAGTGGATTTGCTTTCTTT

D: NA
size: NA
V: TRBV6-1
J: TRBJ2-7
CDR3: CASSEALTGRYEQYF
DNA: TGTGCCAGCAGTGAAGCGCTGACAGGGAGGTACGAGCAGTACTTC

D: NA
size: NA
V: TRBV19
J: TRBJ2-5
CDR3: CASSIAGKGAQETQYF
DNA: TGTGCCAGTAGTATTGCGGGAAAGGGCGCACAAGAGACCCAGTACTTC

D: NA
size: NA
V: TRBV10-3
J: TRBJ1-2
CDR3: CAISEGGAGNYGYTF
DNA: TGTGCCATCAGTGAGGGAGGGGCTGGTAACTATGGCTACACCTTC

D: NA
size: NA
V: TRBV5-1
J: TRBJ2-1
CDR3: CASSLGGDPYNEQFF
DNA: TGCGCCAGCAGCTTGGGGGGGGATCCTTACAATGAGCAGTTCTTC

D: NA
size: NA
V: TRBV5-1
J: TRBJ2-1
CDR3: CASSLGLKGHEQFF
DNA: TGCGCCAGCAGCTTGGGGCTAAAGGGGCATGAGCAGTTCTTC

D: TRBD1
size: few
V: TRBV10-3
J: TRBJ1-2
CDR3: CAIKPGTGSMGYTF
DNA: TGTGCCATCAAGCCCGGGACAGGGTCTATGGGCTACACCTTC

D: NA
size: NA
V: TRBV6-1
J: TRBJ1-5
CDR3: CASSDEQGYQPQHF
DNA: TGTGCCAGCAGTGATGAACAGGGTTATCAGCCCCAGCATTTT

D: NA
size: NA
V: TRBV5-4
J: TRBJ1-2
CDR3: CASSSGWGSSNYGYTF
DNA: TGTGCCAGCAGCTCCGGTTGGGGCAGCTCTAACTATGGCTACACCTTC

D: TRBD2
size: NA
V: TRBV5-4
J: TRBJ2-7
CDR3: CASSSGGGDVQYF
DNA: TGTGCCAGCAGCAGCGGCGGGGGTGACGTGCAGTACTTC